Listed here are 8 T cell receptor beta chains from one sample, sequenced in a study of blood T cell repertoires in COVID-19. The table came from immunoSEQ multiplex PCR; TCRdb's copy has only in-frame clones and leaves some out. The repertoire consists of 15,000 to 20,000 clones, with approximately 85% occurring once and the leading ten covering around a fifth. Sequencing used peripheral blood. The receptors here all came from an elderly man with active COVID-19.

This clone is a singleton in its sample. The rearrangement joins TRBV19 to TRBJ2-1, with unresolved D. The CDR3 runs to 17 residues. Germline CDR1 and CDR2: LNHDA and SQIVND (reference sequence). Trimming cost V 0 bases and J 7 bases, with 19 bases left between them. This chain's CDR3 is CASSIDLGGSRRNEQFF. The CDR3 nucleotides are TGTGCCAGTAGTATAGATCTCGGCGGAAGCAGAAGGAATGAGCAGTTCTTC.

DNA of the CDR3: TGTGCCAGCAGCGCAGAAACCCCGGGACTAGCGGGAGTTAATGAGCAGTTCTTC. Its translation is CASSAETPGLAGVNEQFF. The genes are TRBV9 and TRBJ2-1; 14 bases match TRBD2. This CDR3 spans 18 amino acids. V lost 3 bases and J lost 7; bases outside the gene matches: 12. CDR1 and CDR2 from the germline V gene are SGDLS and YYNGEE.

The genes are TRBV6-2 or TRBV6-3 and TRBJ2-2; TRBD2 agrees at 15 bases. This CDR3 is 16 amino acids long. From germline, CDR1 is MNHEY and CDR2 SVGEGT. Trimming took 5 bases from V and 9 from J; bases not matched to a gene: 7. DNA for the CDR3: TGTGCCAGCAGTGCCCCCGGACTAGCGGGAGGGTGGGAGCTGTTTTTT. The encoded protein is CASSAPGLAGGWELFF.

The genes are TRBV5-5 and TRBJ2-5; D is perhaps TRBD2 (6 bases). Deletions cut 0 bases from V and 4 bases from J, with 13 bases between. The germline V gene has CDR1 SGHKS and CDR2 YYEKEE (reference sequence). The CDR3 runs to 15 residues. The CDR3 is CASSLDPGVGETQYF. The CDR3 coding sequence is TGTGCCAGCAGCTTGGATCCGGGAGTGGGAGAGACCCAGTACTTC.

This chain uses TRBV7-9 with TRBJ2-7, with 9 positions matching TRBD2. Germline values: CDR1 SEHNR, CDR2 FQNEAQ (reference sequence). The CDR3 is 14 residues long. The V and J ends lost 5 bases and 7 bases, in that order; junction bases with no gene match: 9. The CDR3 protein is CASSRSSGTREQYF. The CDR3 bases are TGTGCCAGCAGCAGATCTAGCGGGACGAGGGAGCAGTACTTC.

This chain joins TRBV10-3 and TRBJ2-1, with TRBD1 matching 12 bases. J lost 5 bases, V lost 4 bases, and 9 bases had no gene match. From germline, CDR1 is ENHRY and CDR2 SYGVKD. The CDR3 is made up of 17 amino acids. Here the CDR3 DNA reads TGTGCCATCAGTGGGGGACAGGGGGCGCGAGTGGACAATGAGCAGTTCTTC. Protein sequence: CAISGGQGARVDNEQFF.

V and J are TRBV4-3 and TRBJ2-1, with TRBD1 matching 9 bases. CDR1 and CDR2 from the germline V gene are LGHNA and YSLEER. This CDR3 region has 15 residues. V shed 4 bases and J 7 bases; nucleotides not matched to a gene: 8. The CDR3 reads CASSRGQGRSNEQFF. The CDR3 bases are TGCGCCAGCAGCCGGGGACAGGGAAGGAGTAATGAGCAGTTCTTC.

The rearrangement joins TRBV28 to TRBJ2-5, with 10 bases aligning to TRBD2. CDR1 and CDR2 from the germline V gene are MDHEN and SYDVKM. Trimming took 7 bases from V and 2 from J; bases not matched to a gene: 7. This CDR3 spans 15 amino acids. The DNA for the CDR3 is TGTGCCAGCATAAGACTAGCGGGTAAACAAGAGACCCAGTACTTC. This translates into CASIRLAGKQETQYF.